The rows below give T cell receptor beta chains drawn from one sample of a study of regulatory T cells in long-lasting Graves disease. TCRdb itself ran the multiplex PCR reads through MiXCR, one entry per CDR3 protein. The table has approximately 400,000 distinct CDR3 sequences, approximately 16% seen once. Separately, the same data were catalogued under a study of T cells in Graves' hyperthyroidism and ophthalmopathy.

The sample was peripheral blood mononuclear cells (PBMCs), taken at new diagnosis, from a patient treated with antithyroid drugs. All receptors derive from a middle-aged woman with Graves disease. The CDR3 runs from the conserved cysteine through the conserved F or W. D genes are given only for firm matches. Some rows have no size entry. The others give once, few or many, or a class for an expanded clone.

V: TRBV3-1
D: NA
size: many
CDR3: CASSQAVGGYGYTF

V: TRBV7-2
D: TRBD2
size: NA
CDR3: CASRGGGYYNEQFF

V: TRBV6-2/TRBV6-3
D: NA
size: NA
CDR3: CASSNGDSPLHF

V: TRBV28
D: NA
size: many
CDR3: CASSSGRGGYGYTF

V: TRBV5-1
D: NA
size: many
CDR3: CASSLTGGLLYGYTF

V: TRBV4-3
D: NA
size: few
CDR3: CASSQDSQGSNQPQHF

V: TRBV29-1
D: NA
size: many
CDR3: CSVVFGGRTDTQYF

V: TRBV11-3
D: NA
size: many
CDR3: CASSLVDSGTQYF

V: TRBV3-1
D: NA
size: few
CDR3: CASSQAQNGYTF

V: TRBV7-6
D: TRBD1
size: NA
CDR3: CASSPTDLGGTGPNNEQFF

V: TRBV2
D: NA
size: many
CDR3: CASMVSPVREQFF

V: TRBV20-1
D: TRBD2
size: many
CDR3: CSAWASGSYEQYF

V: TRBV7-9
D: NA
size: few
CDR3: CASSFGQGREKLFF

V: TRBV5-1
D: TRBD2
size: few
CDR3: CASSLGGSFAEQYF

V: TRBV28
D: NA
size: many
CDR3: CASSPVGTEQYF

V: TRBV18
D: TRBD2
size: many
CDR3: CASSTGREAPHEQFF

V: TRBV27
D: TRBD1
size: many
CDR3: CASSFNQGARSPLHF

V: TRBV27
D: NA
size: many
CDR3: CASGKGFGYTF

V: TRBV19
D: TRBD1
size: NA
CDR3: CASTVGVTGGNGYTF

V: TRBV29-1
D: NA
size: NA
CDR3: CSVEEYSPGAGANVLTF

V: TRBV6-1
D: TRBD2
size: once
CDR3: CASSEALASGSNEQFF

V: TRBV6-2/TRBV6-3
D: NA
size: NA
CDR3: CASIDEVGTEAFF

V: TRBV18
D: TRBD1
size: few
CDR3: CASSRPGTAQETQYF

V: TRBV11-3
D: TRBD2
size: NA
CDR3: CASSPRLAEGTDTQYF

V: TRBV5-1
D: TRBD2
size: NA
CDR3: CASSPLIGTSVYEQFF

V: TRBV5-1
D: TRBD2
size: many
CDR3: CASSPREAGVTDTQYF

V: TRBV30
D: TRBD2
size: NA
CDR3: CAWSVLAGDREGDF

V: TRBV28
D: TRBD1
size: many
CDR3: CATLRTGASPLHF

V: TRBV29-1
D: NA
size: many
CDR3: CSVEGTSGTPGTQYF

V: TRBV7-9
D: TRBD2
size: NA
CDR3: CASTLGLAGLSTDTQYF

V: TRBV2
D: NA
size: many
CDR3: CASSWDRDSYNEQFF

V: TRBV28
D: TRBD1
size: many
CDR3: CASSIGGTGGGTEAFF

V: TRBV28
D: TRBD2
size: many
CDR3: CASTSGRAAYNEQFF

V: TRBV9
D: TRBD2
size: many
CDR3: CASSVGVTSGIEQYF

V: TRBV28
D: NA
size: NA
CDR3: CASSLPSGGEGTQYF

V: TRBV28
D: NA
size: many
CDR3: CASSPRWKTQYF

V: TRBV27
D: TRBD2
size: many
CDR3: CASWVAGGDEQFF

V: TRBV15
D: TRBD2
size: NA
CDR3: CATSRGGGSPGEQYF

V: TRBV9
D: NA
size: few
CDR3: CASSAPQPTDTQYF

V: TRBV3-1
D: NA
size: few
CDR3: CASSQAGHLDIQYF

V: TRBV2
D: NA
size: many
CDR3: CAGETGSSYEQYF

V: TRBV12-3/TRBV12-4
D: NA
size: many
CDR3: CASSWGSGNTIYF

V: TRBV6-2/TRBV6-3
D: NA
size: NA
CDR3: CASRRDTEDEKLFF

V: TRBV11-3
D: TRBD1
size: many
CDR3: CASSLRDRNYEQYF

V: TRBV9
D: NA
size: many
CDR3: CASSAQTTGLGYGYTF

V: TRBV28
D: NA
size: many
CDR3: CASTHDRMNTEAFF

V: TRBV7-2
D: NA
size: once
CDR3: CASSPAPAGYGKLFF

V: TRBV28
D: TRBD1
size: many
CDR3: CASRGRGDRGYEQYF

V: TRBV11-2
D: NA
size: many
CDR3: CASKLRGGFGPGELFF

V: TRBV7-2
D: NA
size: many
CDR3: CASSLTAGSYEQYF

V: TRBV7-9
D: NA
size: NA
CDR3: CASSFIERTGNTIYF

V: TRBV7-2
D: NA
size: few
CDR3: CASSADLRGYGYTF

V: TRBV18
D: TRBD1
size: NA
CDR3: CASSSRGTGNYEQYF

V: TRBV13
D: NA
size: many
CDR3: CASSTNKGGLNTEAFF

V: TRBV5-5
D: TRBD1
size: few
CDR3: CASSPGQGLETQYF

V: TRBV30
D: NA
size: few
CDR3: CAWGEATSEQFF

V: TRBV28
D: NA
size: many
CDR3: CASSPGPETYEQYF

V: TRBV12-3/TRBV12-4
D: TRBD1
size: NA
CDR3: CAGSTGTGITNQPQHF

V: TRBV30
D: NA
size: many
CDR3: CAWSVGTLSNEQYF

V: TRBV5-1
D: TRBD1
size: NA
CDR3: CASTEQGARETQYF